This TCR beta chain was sequenced during a study of blood T cell repertoires in COVID-19. This clone was detected only once. The germline CDR1 and CDR2 sequences are SNHLY and FYNNEI. The CDR3 runs 14 residues. The J segment lost 2 bases and the V segment lost 1 base, leaving 1 base of the junction unmatched. Per the original methods: Amplification of reference gene primers provided the estimated nucleated cell counts. Repertoires were generated with immunoSEQ multiplex PCR, while TCRdb's copy carries only in-frame clones and drops some. Clonal size and the V and J genes are those of that table, whereas D and trimming came from the DNA. The table includes more than 65,000 clones, about four fifths detected once.

The chain couples TRBV2 to TRBJ2-5; 7 positions agree with TRBD1. The material sequenced was peripheral blood. The sequence was obtained from a woman over 75 with active or convalescent COVID-19. The DNA of the CDR3 is TGTGCCAGCAGTGAAGAGGGACAGCAAGAGACCCAGTACTTC. Protein: CASSEEGQQETQYF.